The rows below give T cell receptor beta chains drawn from one sample of a study of T cells in narcolepsy. Generated by immunoSEQ multiplex PCR, the TCRdb table keeps only in-frame clones and is missing some. This sample has tens of thousands of clones, with over 80% found just once. Sequencing used CD45RA- memory CD4+ T cells from PBMCs. These receptor sequences come from a human donor with narcolepsy. Each CDR3 is given with its conserved first and last residue. The D gene is left open where the match is weak. Clone size, where shown, is once, few, many, or a class for clones that have expanded.

CDR3aa: CAIIFSGGPTDTQYF
CDR3nt: TGTGCCATCATCTTTAGCGGGGGGCCCACAGATACGCAGTATTTT
d_gene: TRBD2
abundance: .
j_gene: TRBJ2-3
v_gene: TRBV10-3

CDR3aa: CASSTKGQLNSPLHF
CDR3nt: TGTGCCAGCAGCACTAAGGGACAGTTAAATTCACCCCTCCACTTT
d_gene: TRBD1
abundance: .
j_gene: TRBJ1-6
v_gene: TRBV5-5

CDR3aa: CASSFQQGLLTDTQYF
CDR3nt: TGTGCCAGCAGCTTTCAACAGGGATTATTAACAGATACGCAGTATTTT
d_gene: .
abundance: .
j_gene: TRBJ2-3
v_gene: TRBV7-2

CDR3aa: CASSLAFTGNTEAFF
CDR3nt: TGCGCCAGCAGCTTGGCGTTTACCGGGAACACTGAAGCTTTCTTT
d_gene: .
abundance: .
j_gene: TRBJ1-1
v_gene: TRBV5-1

CDR3aa: CASRLSGTNEKLFF
CDR3nt: TGTGCCAGCAGGCTATCCGGGACTAATGAAAAACTGTTTTTT
d_gene: .
abundance: .
j_gene: TRBJ1-4
v_gene: TRBV13

CDR3aa: CAWRGGQTQLTTNEKLFF
CDR3nt: TGTGCCTGGAGGGGGGGACAGACTCAGCTTACAACTAATGAAAAACTGTTTTTT
d_gene: TRBD1
abundance: .
j_gene: TRBJ1-4
v_gene: TRBV30

CDR3aa: CASSFMGEETQYF
CDR3nt: TGTGCCAGCAGCTTCATGGGTGAAGAGACCCAGTACTTC
d_gene: .
abundance: .
j_gene: TRBJ2-5
v_gene: TRBV7-2

CDR3aa: CAISDLASGGYNEQFF
CDR3nt: TGTGCCATCAGTGATCTGGCTAGCGGGGGGTACAATGAGCAGTTCTTC
d_gene: TRBD2
abundance: .
j_gene: TRBJ2-1
v_gene: TRBV10-3

CDR3aa: CASSPGTGDVYGYTF
CDR3nt: TGTGCCAGCAGCCCCGGGACAGGGGATGTTTATGGCTACACCTTC
d_gene: TRBD1
abundance: .
j_gene: TRBJ1-2
v_gene: TRBV6-1

CDR3aa: CASSPAEGIRRNEQFF
CDR3nt: TGTGCCAGCAGCCCCGCCGAGGGTATTCGGAGGAATGAGCAGTTCTTC
d_gene: .
abundance: .
j_gene: TRBJ2-1
v_gene: TRBV14

CDR3aa: CASKSQGAGTGELFF
CDR3nt: TGTGCCAGCAAATCCCAGGGGGCGGGCACCGGGGAGCTGTTTTTT
d_gene: TRBD1
abundance: .
j_gene: TRBJ2-2
v_gene: TRBV28

CDR3aa: CASSDPTGGGSPLHF
CDR3nt: TGTGCCAGCAGTGATCCCACAGGGGGTGGGTCACCCCTCCACTTT
d_gene: TRBD1
abundance: once
j_gene: TRBJ1-6
v_gene: TRBV25-1

CDR3aa: CASSPGGGDEQYF
CDR3nt: TGTGCCAGCAGCCCCGGAGGGGGCGACGAGCAGTACTTC
d_gene: .
abundance: .
j_gene: TRBJ2-7
v_gene: TRBV5-5

CDR3aa: CASSFDLSGNTIYF
CDR3nt: TGTGCCAGCAGCTTTGACCTCTCTGGAAACACCATATATTTT
d_gene: .
abundance: .
j_gene: TRBJ1-3
v_gene: TRBV7-2

CDR3aa: CASSQDGARTQYF
CDR3nt: TGCGCCAGCAGCCAAGATGGGGCCAGGACTCAGTACTTC
d_gene: .
abundance: .
j_gene: TRBJ2-4
v_gene: TRBV4-3

CDR3aa: CASSTGTASTNEKLFF
CDR3nt: TGCGCCAGCAGCACGGGGACAGCCTCAACTAATGAAAAACTGTTTTTT
d_gene: TRBD1
abundance: .
j_gene: TRBJ1-4
v_gene: TRBV5-1

CDR3aa: CASSSEGLADFNEQFF
CDR3nt: TGCGCCAGCAGCTCCGAGGGACTAGCTGATTTCAATGAGCAGTTCTTC
d_gene: TRBD2
abundance: .
j_gene: TRBJ2-1
v_gene: TRBV5-1

CDR3aa: CAWSRDSNQPQHF
CDR3nt: TGTGCCTGGAGTCGAGACAGTAATCAGCCCCAGCATTTT
d_gene: .
abundance: .
j_gene: TRBJ1-5
v_gene: TRBV30

CDR3aa: CASSLGTGGYNEQFF
CDR3nt: TGCGCCAGCAGCCTCGGGACAGGGGGATACAATGAGCAGTTCTTC
d_gene: TRBD1
abundance: few
j_gene: TRBJ2-1
v_gene: TRBV5-1

CDR3aa: CASSPRGGETQYF
CDR3nt: TGTGCCAGCAGTCCTCGAGGGGGGGAGACCCAGTACTTC
d_gene: .
abundance: once
j_gene: TRBJ2-5
v_gene: TRBV2

CDR3aa: CASKDRTLAKNIQYF
CDR3nt: TGTGCCAGCAAGGACAGGACTCTAGCCAAAAACATTCAGTACTTC
d_gene: TRBD1
abundance: .
j_gene: TRBJ2-4
v_gene: TRBV19

CDR3aa: CASSQDLVVQYF
CDR3nt: TGTGCCAGCAGCCAAGATCTGGTAGTGCAGTACTTC
d_gene: .
abundance: .
j_gene: TRBJ2-7
v_gene: TRBV14

CDR3aa: CASSDQRQETQYF
CDR3nt: TGTGCCAGCAGTGACCAAAGACAAGAGACCCAGTACTTC
d_gene: .
abundance: .
j_gene: TRBJ2-5
v_gene: TRBV2

CDR3aa: CASSTLMREAFF
CDR3nt: TGTGCCAGCTCAACCCTAATGAGGGAAGCTTTCTTT
d_gene: .
abundance: .
j_gene: TRBJ1-1
v_gene: TRBV18

CDR3aa: CASSLGAGGLDEQFF
CDR3nt: TGTGCCAGCAGCTTAGGAGCGGGGGGGCTAGATGAGCAGTTCTTC
d_gene: TRBD2
abundance: .
j_gene: TRBJ2-1
v_gene: TRBV7-7

CDR3aa: CASSLRASGGGELFF
CDR3nt: TGTGCCAGCAGCTTAAGGGCTAGCGGAGGCGGGGAGCTGTTTTTT
d_gene: TRBD2
abundance: .
j_gene: TRBJ2-2
v_gene: TRBV7-2

CDR3aa: CASSSYGVTTDTQYF
CDR3nt: TGTGCCAGCAGTTCTTATGGAGTCACTACAGATACGCAGTATTTT
d_gene: .
abundance: .
j_gene: TRBJ2-3
v_gene: TRBV27

CDR3aa: CASSPIVRTGAYEQYF
CDR3nt: TGTGCCAGCAGCCCCATCGTCAGGACAGGCGCCTACGAGCAGTACTTC
d_gene: TRBD1
abundance: .
j_gene: TRBJ2-7
v_gene: TRBV14

CDR3aa: CASSPPSQKGYSYEQYF
CDR3nt: TGTGCCAGCTCACCACCGTCGCAAAAGGGTTACTCCTACGAGCAGTACTTC
d_gene: .
abundance: .
j_gene: TRBJ2-7
v_gene: TRBV18

CDR3aa: CASSQTSRVGETQYF
CDR3nt: TGCGCCAGCAGCCAGACATCGCGGGTCGGCGAGACCCAGTACTTC
d_gene: .
abundance: .
j_gene: TRBJ2-5
v_gene: TRBV5-1

CDR3aa: CASGRSSYNSPLHF
CDR3nt: TGTGCCAGCGGAAGGAGCTCCTATAATTCACCCCTCCACTTT
d_gene: .
abundance: .
j_gene: TRBJ1-6
v_gene: TRBV6-5

CDR3aa: CASSLGAGGWYGYTF
CDR3nt: TGTGCCAGCAGCTTAGGGGCAGGGGGCTGGTATGGCTACACCTTC
d_gene: TRBD1
abundance: few
j_gene: TRBJ1-2
v_gene: TRBV11-2

CDR3aa: CASSPPSYNEQFF
CDR3nt: TGTGCCAGCAGCCCTCCCTCCTACAATGAGCAGTTCTTC
d_gene: .
abundance: .
j_gene: TRBJ2-1
v_gene: TRBV9

CDR3aa: CASSRKTTDSYGYTF
CDR3nt: TGTGCCAGCAGTCGAAAAACCACAGATTCCTATGGCTACACCTTC
d_gene: .
abundance: .
j_gene: TRBJ1-2
v_gene: TRBV27

CDR3aa: CASSVGAQGGDFSGNTIYF
CDR3nt: TGTGCCAGCAGCGTAGGAGCGCAGGGGGGGGACTTCTCTGGAAACACCATATATTTT
d_gene: TRBD1
abundance: .
j_gene: TRBJ1-3
v_gene: TRBV9

CDR3aa: CASSLSDSSTDTQYF
CDR3nt: TGTGCCAGCAGCTTGTCGGACAGCAGCACAGATACGCAGTATTTT
d_gene: .
abundance: .
j_gene: TRBJ2-3
v_gene: TRBV5-5

CDR3aa: CASSLSTSGGATDTQYF
CDR3nt: TGTGCCAGCAGTTTATCGACTAGCGGGGGGGCCACAGATACGCAGTATTTT
d_gene: TRBD2
abundance: few
j_gene: TRBJ2-3
v_gene: TRBV27

CDR3aa: CASSFDRGTDTQYF
CDR3nt: TGTGCCAGCAGCTTTGACAGGGGCACAGATACGCAGTATTTT
d_gene: TRBD1
abundance: .
j_gene: TRBJ2-3
v_gene: TRBV11-3

CDR3aa: CASSALGQTTNYGYTF
CDR3nt: TGTGCCAGCAGCGCCCTGGGACAGACCACTAACTATGGCTACACCTTC
d_gene: TRBD1
abundance: .
j_gene: TRBJ1-2
v_gene: TRBV9

CDR3aa: CATSSPRILSPVF
CDR3nt: TGTGCCACCAGCAGCCCCAGGATCCTGTCCCCGGTCTTT
d_gene: .
abundance: .
j_gene: TRBJ1-1
v_gene: TRBV15

CDR3aa: CASSLESSGVADTQYF
CDR3nt: TGCGCCAGCAGCTTGGAGTCTAGCGGGGTAGCTGATACGCAGTATTTT
d_gene: TRBD2
abundance: .
j_gene: TRBJ2-3
v_gene: TRBV5-1

CDR3aa: CAGGQVAGNTIYF
CDR3nt: TGTGCCGGTGGACAGGTAGCAGGAAACACCATATATTTT
d_gene: TRBD1
abundance: .
j_gene: TRBJ1-3
v_gene: TRBV6-1

CDR3aa: CASSLGQGQFHSPLHF
CDR3nt: TGCGCCAGCAGCTTGGGACAGGGACAATTCCACTCACCCCTCCACTTT
d_gene: TRBD1
abundance: .
j_gene: TRBJ1-6
v_gene: TRBV5-1

CDR3aa: CASSLGGTSTDTQYF
CDR3nt: TGCGCCAGCAGCTTGGGGGGCACTAGCACAGATACGCAGTATTTT
d_gene: .
abundance: .
j_gene: TRBJ2-3
v_gene: TRBV5-1

CDR3aa: CASSLARVAYGYTF
CDR3nt: TGTGCCAGCAGCTTGGCCAGGGTGGCCTATGGCTACACCTTC
d_gene: .
abundance: .
j_gene: TRBJ1-2
v_gene: TRBV5-4

CDR3aa: CASSLRDYSPHEQFF
CDR3nt: TGCGCCAGCAGCCTACGGGACTATAGCCCCCATGAGCAGTTCTTC
d_gene: TRBD2
abundance: .
j_gene: TRBJ2-1
v_gene: TRBV4-3

CDR3aa: CASSLTGGNYGYTF
CDR3nt: TGTGCCAGCAGCTTGACAGGGGGAAACTATGGCTACACCTTC
d_gene: TRBD1
abundance: .
j_gene: TRBJ1-2
v_gene: TRBV2

CDR3aa: CASSAGLAGYEQYF
CDR3nt: TGTGCCAGCAGTGCAGGACTAGCTGGATACGAGCAGTACTTC
d_gene: TRBD2
abundance: few
j_gene: TRBJ2-7
v_gene: TRBV27

CDR3aa: CASSPGQGLISPLHF
CDR3nt: TGTGCCAGCAGCCCAGGACAGGGCTTAATCTCACCCCTCCACTTT
d_gene: TRBD1
abundance: .
j_gene: TRBJ1-6
v_gene: TRBV5-6

CDR3aa: CASSPGTNSPLHF
CDR3nt: TGTGCCAGCTCACCGGGGACTAATTCACCCCTCCACTTT
d_gene: .
abundance: once
j_gene: TRBJ1-6
v_gene: TRBV18

CDR3aa: CAISESYGYTF
CDR3nt: TGTGCCATCAGTGAATCCTATGGCTACACCTTC
d_gene: .
abundance: .
j_gene: TRBJ1-2
v_gene: TRBV10-3

CDR3aa: CASSQDSRGGTEAFF
CDR3nt: TGCGCCAGCAGCCAAGATTCGAGGGGTGGCACTGAAGCTTTCTTT
d_gene: .
abundance: .
j_gene: TRBJ1-1
v_gene: TRBV4-3

CDR3aa: CASSKVAVETPSGNTIYF
CDR3nt: TGTGCCAGCAGCAAAGTGGCCGTTGAAACGCCCTCTGGAAACACCATATATTTT
d_gene: .
abundance: .
j_gene: TRBJ1-3
v_gene: TRBV21-1

CDR3aa: CASSIEQGKGGGYTF
CDR3nt: TGCGCCAGTAGTATAGAACAGGGGAAGGGAGGTGGCTACACCTTC
d_gene: TRBD1
abundance: .
j_gene: TRBJ1-2
v_gene: TRBV19

CDR3aa: CAWSARPTEAFF
CDR3nt: TGTGCCTGGAGTGCGAGGCCGACTGAAGCTTTCTTT
d_gene: .
abundance: .
j_gene: TRBJ1-1
v_gene: TRBV30

CDR3aa: CASKTGPRDGYTF
CDR3nt: TGTGCCAGCAAAACCGGGCCCCGAGATGGCTACACCTTC
d_gene: .
abundance: once
j_gene: TRBJ1-2
v_gene: TRBV2

CDR3aa: CASREGQMNTEAFF
CDR3nt: TGTGCCAGCAGGGAGGGACAGATGAACACTGAAGCTTTCTTT
d_gene: TRBD1
abundance: few
j_gene: TRBJ1-1
v_gene: TRBV5-4

CDR3aa: CASSKTYQETQYF
CDR3nt: TGTGCCAGTAGTAAAACCTACCAAGAGACCCAGTACTTC
d_gene: .
abundance: .
j_gene: TRBJ2-5
v_gene: TRBV19

CDR3aa: CASSEGGEQYF
CDR3nt: TGTGCCAGCAGTGAAGGGGGTGAGCAGTACTTC
d_gene: .
abundance: .
j_gene: TRBJ2-7
v_gene: TRBV2

CDR3aa: CASTLGQGGNYGYTF
CDR3nt: TGTGCCAGTACCCTTGGACAGGGGGGAAACTATGGCTACACCTTC
d_gene: TRBD1
abundance: .
j_gene: TRBJ1-2
v_gene: TRBV19